These 26 T cell receptor beta chains were all obtained from the same sample, sequenced in a study of identical twins. Each CDR3 protein gets one entry after TCRdb re-called the 5' RACE reads with MiXCR. The sample includes around 220,000 distinct CDR3 sequences, 11% to 15% of them seen just once. Material for sequencing was memory (CD45RO+) T cells sorted from blood. Receptors originate from a woman aged 18-35 years in good health.

In DNA form, the CDR3 reads TGTGCCAGCAGTTCCCGTCTCGGCGGGGATTCACCCCTCCACTTT. Protein product: CASSSRLGGDSPLHF. The rearrangement links TRBV12-3 or TRBV12-4 to TRBJ1-6; D is unresolved. The CDR3 contains 15 residues. The V end was cut by 4 bases, the J end by 8 bases, with 15 bases between.

This clonotype was counted only a few times. The genes are TRBV27 and TRBJ1-2; D is ambiguous. Germline lookup yields CDR1 MNHEY and CDR2 SMNVEV (reference sequence). CDR3 size: 13 residues. Trimming took 3 bases from V and 0 from J, leaving 5 bases between them. The CDR3: CASSFMANYGYTF. DNA for the CDR3: TGTGCCAGCAGTTTTATGGCTAACTATGGCTACACCTTC.

This clonotype was seen at least ten times. DNA of the CDR3: TGTGCCAGCACCCTGGGGGACTCTGGGGCCAACGTCCTGACTTTC. Amino acids: CASTLGDSGANVLTF. V is TRBV6-1 and J is TRBJ2-6, with D perhaps matching TRBD1 or TRBD2 (5 bases each). This CDR3 has 15 amino acids. CDR1 and CDR2 from the germline V gene are MNHNS and SASEGT. Trimming pared 7 bases from V and 0 bases from J, leaving 10 bases between.

The chain links TRBV6-1 to TRBJ2-1; possible D gene TRBD1, 6 bases. CDR1 MNHNS and CDR2 SASEGT come from the germline V gene. Trimming removed 0 bases from V and 5 bases from J, with 11 bases in between. This CDR3 spans 15 amino acids. CDR3 nucleotides: TGTGCCAGCAGTGAAGCAAAAGGGGGTCACAATGAGCAGTTCTTC. Translated, it gives CASSEAKGGHNEQFF.

There are a few counts of this clonotype. This chain links TRBV6-1 with TRBJ2-7; TRBD2 aligns across 14 bases. After removal of 6 bases from V and 5 bases from J, the junction contained 12 bases not matched to a gene. CDR1 and CDR2 (germline): MNHNS, SASEGT. CDR3 length: 17 residues. The CDR3 sequence is CASSRIGLAGGNHEQYF. CDR3 nucleotides: TGTGCCAGCAGCCGAATAGGACTAGCGGGAGGAAATCACGAGCAGTACTTC.

This clonotype was counted only a few times. V usage is TRBV3-1 and J usage is TRBJ2-1; 7 bases map to TRBD2. V was clipped by 0 bases and J by 13 bases; unmatched bases: 6. Germline CDR1 is LGHDT and CDR2 is YNNKEL (reference sequence). The CDR3 is 13 residues long. In nucleotides, the CDR3 is TGTGCCAGCAGCCAAGATCTGGGGACTACCCAGTTCTTC. Amino acid sequence: CASSQDLGTTQFF.

This clonotype has a handful of counts. The rearrangement joins TRBV10-2 to TRBJ1-5, with 7 bases fitting TRBD1. CDR1 and CDR2 (germline): WSHSY, SAAADI. The CDR3 is 14 amino acids. Germline trimming cut 8 bases from V and 1 base from J; bases unmatched to any gene: 5. The CDR3 region has the DNA TGCGCCAGCCGCGGGACAGAAAGCAATCAGCCCCAGCATTTT. It yields the protein CASRGTESNQPQHF.

Worth noting for this clonotype: Germline is not matched at one junction end, which may reflect a read error. This rearrangement joins TRBV12-3 or TRBV12-4 to TRBJ2-1, with 8 bases lining up with TRBD2. The CDR3 is made up of 16 amino acids. DNA for the CDR3: TGTGCCAGCAGATTAGGGGTTCGGACTAGCCTTTCTGGGCAGTTCTTC. Translating gives CASRLGVRTSLSGQFF.

The table lists this clonotype with a few counts. V and J are TRBV6-1 and TRBJ1-1; a possible D gene is TRBD1 (5 bases). With 7 bases removed from V and 3 bases from J, the gap between germline ends came to 12 bases. This CDR3 has 13 residues. Germline loops: CDR1 MNHNS, CDR2 SASEGT. CDR3: CASKWGRDTEAFF. CDR3 bases: TGTGCCAGCAAGTGGGGGAGAGACACTGAAGCTTTCTTT.

The V gene is TRBV6-1, the J gene TRBJ2-1; a possible D gene is TRBD1 (5 bases). The CDR3 is made up of 14 amino acids. CDR1 MNHNS and CDR2 SASEGT come from the germline V gene. V was cut by 2 bases and J by 7 bases, with 12 bases left in between. The CDR3 protein is CASSERPGLNEQFF. The CDR3 nucleotides are TGTGCCAGCAGTGAAAGACCAGGGCTGAATGAGCAGTTCTTC.

Only a few counts were recorded for this clonotype. The V and J genes are TRBV6-5 and TRBJ2-6; the D is unclear. Germline lookup yields CDR1 MNHEY and CDR2 SVGAGI. The CDR3 is 16 residues long. Trimming removed 2 bases at V and 2 bases at J, with 10 bases between. CDR3 nucleotide sequence: TGTGCCAGCAGTTACGGGCGGTCCCCTGGGGCCAACGTCCTGACTTTC. This sequence encodes CASSYGRSPGANVLTF.

This clonotype was recorded at least ten times. The V call is TRBV7-8, the J call TRBJ2-5; D is possibly TRBD2 (6 bases). CDR3 length equals 14 residues. Trimming removed 1 base at V and 7 bases at J, with 13 bases between. CDR1 is SGHVS and CDR2 is FQNEAQ in the germline V gene. CDR3 in amino acids: CASSLEASVGTQYF. CDR3 bases: TGTGCCAGCAGCTTAGAGGCTAGCGTGGGGACCCAGTACTTC.

This clonotype was seen ten or more times. One junction end disagrees with the germline gene, perhaps due to a read error. J is TRBJ2-1 and V is TRBV12-3 or TRBV12-4; D is undetermined. The CDR3 loop spans 11 amino acids. DNA of the CDR3: TGTGCCAGCAGTTTATACATTGAGCAGTTCTTC. This encodes CASSLYIEQFF.

V is TRBV12-3 or TRBV12-4 and J is TRBJ2-2, with 9 bases fitting TRBD2. This CDR3 is 16 amino acids long. V shed 5 bases and J 4 bases; nucleotides not matched to a gene: 8. CDR3 DNA: TGTGCCAGCAGTATCCCGGGACTAGCTATCACCGGGGAGCTGTTTTTT. It is translated as CASSIPGLAITGELFF.

The genes are TRBV19 and TRBJ2-7; the D gene is possibly TRBD1 (5 bases). The length of the CDR3 is 13 residues. V lost 3 bases to trimming and J lost 3 bases, with 9 bases between them. The V gene's germline CDR1 is LNHDA and CDR2 SQIVND (reference sequence). This CDR3 reads CASSISQGYEQYF. In DNA form, the CDR3 reads TGTGCCAGTAGTATTAGCCAGGGCTACGAGCAGTACTTC. Full variable domain (rest looked up from reference TRBV19 and TRBJ2-7): DGGITQSPKYLFRKEGQNVTLSCEQNLNHDAMYWYRQDPGQGLRLIYYSQIVNDFQKGDIAEGYSVSREKKESFPLTVTSAQKNPTAFYLCASSISQGYEQYFGPGTRLTVT.

This sequence joins TRBV20-1 and TRBJ1-1; D unresolved. Germline V gene lookup returns CDR1 DFQATT and CDR2 SNEGSKA (reference sequence). Trimming cost V 1 base and J 1 base, with 10 bases left between them. The CDR3 totals 14 residues. In DNA form, the CDR3 reads TGCAGTGCTAGAGCCCTTAAGTCGAACACTGAAGCTTTCTTT. It yields the protein CSARALKSNTEAFF.

The J gene is TRBJ2-7, the V gene TRBV6-1; 8 bases are shared with TRBD1. The CDR3 loop spans 16 amino acids. Germline V gene sequence: CDR1 MNHNS, CDR2 SASEGT. The V and J ends lost 6 bases and 6 bases, in that order; junction bases with no gene match: 16. Here the CDR3 reads CASRRTGTGTHSEQYF. In nucleotides, the CDR3 is TGTGCCAGCAGACGTACGGGGACAGGCACCCACTCCGAGCAGTACTTC.

The CDR3 nucleotides read TGTGCCACCAGTGAGCCAGGGTCCAACGAGCAGTACTTC. This codes for CATSEPGSNEQYF. This sequence joins TRBV24-1 and TRBJ2-7; the D gene is possibly TRBD1 (5 bases). V lost 4 bases, J lost 5 bases, and 11 bases lay in between. Germline CDR1 is KGHDR and CDR2 is SFDVKD. The CDR3 is 13 residues long.

The table lists this clonotype with a few counts. This rearrangement joins TRBV29-1 to TRBJ2-3, with 12 nucleotides matching TRBD2. CDR1 is SQVTM, CDR2 ANQGSEA, per germline. The V segment lost 5 bases and the J segment 0 bases; nucleotides outside the gene matches: 12. CDR3 size: 18 residues. CDR3 loop: CSVSGLAGGTASTDTQYF. Written as DNA, the CDR3 is TGCAGCGTTTCCGGGCTAGCGGGGGGGACCGCTAGCACAGATACGCAGTATTTT.

The chain carries TRBV5-1 and TRBJ2-5; 12 bases line up with TRBD2. Germline V gene lookup returns CDR1 SGHRS and CDR2 YFSETQ. V dropped 0 bases and J dropped 2; count of bases not matched to a gene: 5. This CDR3 contains 17 residues. In nucleotides, the CDR3 is TGCGCCAGCAGCTTGGCTGCTAGCGGGGGGGATCAAGAGACCCAGTACTTC. Its protein product is CASSLAASGGDQETQYF.

The chain combines TRBV6-8 with TRBJ2-1, with 10 bases that match TRBD1. The CDR3 spans 17 residues. V dropped 7 bases and J dropped 5; count of bases not matched to a gene: 14. The V gene's germline CDR1 is MNHGY and CDR2 SAAAGT. In nucleotides, the CDR3 is TGTGCCAGCACTCCAGGATGGGACAGGGGCTTCGACAATGAGCAGTTCTTC. It specifies CASTPGWDRGFDNEQFF.

At least ten counts were recorded for this clonotype. This sequence joins TRBV5-1 and TRBJ2-6; perhaps TRBD1 as D (6 bases). The germline V gene has CDR1 SGHRS and CDR2 YFSETQ. Trimming removed 4 bases at V and 1 base at J, with 9 bases between. The CDR3 is made up of 15 amino acids. CDR3 DNA: TGCGCCAGCAGCGTACAGGGTTCTGGGGCCAACGTCCTGACTTTC. This sequence encodes CASSVQGSGANVLTF.

At least ten counts were recorded for this clonotype. The chain has TRBV20-1 and TRBJ2-1, with 8 positions matching TRBD2. The germline V gene encodes CDR1 DFQATT and CDR2 SNEGSKA (reference sequence). Losses at the gene ends were 3 bases for V and 5 bases for J; bases not matched to a gene: 6. CDR3 size: 14 residues. The chain's CDR3 is CSASGRARDNEQFF. In DNA form, the CDR3 reads TGCAGTGCTAGCGGGAGGGCCAGGGACAATGAGCAGTTCTTC.

In its sample, this clonotype was seen many times. V gene TRBV4-3 combines with J gene TRBJ2-2; 8 bases agree with TRBD2. CDR3 length equals 16 residues. Per the germline V gene, CDR1 is LGHNA and CDR2 is YSLEER. V lost 0 bases, J lost 6 bases, and 6 bases stayed unmatched. The CDR3 sequence is CASSQDPGGGAGELFF. For the CDR3, the DNA is TGCGCCAGCAGCCAAGATCCGGGAGGGGGTGCCGGGGAGCTGTTTTTT.

The chain combines TRBV6-2 or TRBV6-3 with TRBJ2-7, with a tentative D call TRBD2 (5 bases). Germline V gene lookup returns CDR1 MNHEY and CDR2 SVGEGT. The CDR3 spans 13 residues. V dropped 10 bases and J dropped 5 bases, with 18 bases sitting between them. CDR3 DNA sequence: TGTGCCACCCAGCAGGACGGGATACACGAGCAGTACTTC. Translation gives CATQQDGIHEQYF.

This rearrangement joins TRBV11-2 to TRBJ1-1; D is possibly TRBD1 (6 bases). The germline V and J ends were trimmed by 5 bases and 9 bases, with 19 bases remaining between them. Germline V gene lookup returns CDR1 SGHAT and CDR2 FQNNGV. The CDR3 is 14 residues long. The CDR3 nucleotides are TGTGCCAGCAGCCCCCAACAGGGTGAGGAGAAAGCTTTCTTT. Encoded protein: CASSPQQGEEKAFF.